The present entry profiles one TCR beta chain with its context. Individuals aged roughly 18 to 100 years were recruited from 20 to 25 US areas. In assigning cohorts, the study relied on participant-reported clinical history. This sample was taken from a study of blood T cell repertoires in COVID-19. Study-level information: Sources were T cells, B-cell-depleted T cells, or PBMCs; the material itself was cDNA or gDNA.

Germline CDR1 MNHEY, CDR2 SVGAGI. The CDR3 loop spans 14 amino acids. Trimming pared 7 bases from V and 1 base from J, leaving 13 bases between. In the original workflow: Counts of nucleated cells, estimated from reference gene primer amplification, were obtained. TCRdb keeps only in-frame clones here, not all; method: immunoSEQ multiplex PCR. The V and J calls and clone size are taken from that table; D and trimming were inferred from the DNA. The sample carries around 200,000 clones, 86% recorded once. Sequenced input: PBMCs or T cells enriched from blood (not recorded which). The chain joins TRBV6-5 to TRBJ1-2; tentative D call: TRBD1 (6 bases). This TCR was sampled from a man in his forties or fifties with acute COVID-19. CDR3 nucleotide sequence: TGTGCCAGCAAGGCAGGGGAAGTTAACTATGGCTACACCTTC. This translates into CASKAGEVNYGYTF.